This is a list of T cell receptor beta chains from one sample in a study of T cells in Graves' hyperthyroidism and ophthalmopathy. TCRdb used MiXCR to reprocess the multiplex PCR reads, holding one entry per CDR3 protein. This table holds 540,000 or so distinct CDR3 sequences, 15% to 19% found once. The source material was blood. The receptors originated from a woman in her thirties with Graves' hyperthyroidism. Both conserved end residues are part of each CDR3. Fields, in order: J gene, clone size, D gene, V gene, CDR3 protein, CDR3 DNA. A D gene is named only where the DNA matches it firmly. Size tells how often a clone was seen (once, few, many) or the class of an expanded clone, and some rows leave it out.

J: TRBJ2-1; size: .; D: TRBD2; V: TRBV18; CDR3: CASSPTAPGLASDEQFF; DNA: TGTGCCAGCTCACCCACTGCGCCGGGACTAGCGAGCGATGAGCAGTTCTTC
J: TRBJ1-2; size: few; D: .; V: TRBV14; CDR3: CASSPVGGGYGYTF; DNA: TGTGCCAGCAGCCCAGTTGGTGGTGGCTATGGCTACACCTTC
J: TRBJ2-1; size: many; D: TRBD2; V: TRBV4-1; CDR3: CASSQGRSGRVGNEQFF; DNA: TGCGCCAGCAGCCAGGGGCGTAGCGGGAGGGTTGGCAATGAGCAGTTCTTC
J: TRBJ2-7; size: few; D: TRBD1; V: TRBV19; CDR3: CASSISQGAYEQYF; DNA: TGTGCCAGTAGTATTTCACAGGGGGCCTACGAGCAGTACTTC
J: TRBJ2-1; size: many; D: TRBD2; V: TRBV30; CDR3: CAWSVLAAYNEQFF; DNA: TGTGCCTGGAGTGTACTAGCGGCCTACAATGAGCAGTTCTTC
J: TRBJ2-1; size: few; D: TRBD2; V: TRBV15; CDR3: CATSRVPGQREGWNEQFF; DNA: TGTGCCACCAGCAGAGTCCCTGGGCAGCGGGAGGGTTGGAATGAGCAGTTCTTC
J: TRBJ2-3; size: many; D: TRBD1; V: TRBV2; CDR3: CASSEAGTGGRDTQYF; DNA: TGTGCCAGCAGTGAAGCTGGGACAGGGGGCAGAGATACGCAGTATTTT
J: TRBJ1-1; size: few; D: .; V: TRBV6-2/TRBV6-3; CDR3: CASSYLGQTMNTEAFF; DNA: TGTGCCAGCAGTTACCTTGGACAGACCATGAACACTGAAGCTTTCTTT
J: TRBJ2-1; size: many; D: TRBD2; V: TRBV27; CDR3: CASSLYAGGYNEQFF; DNA: TGTGCCAGCAGTTTATACGCGGGAGGGTACAATGAGCAGTTCTTC
J: TRBJ2-1; size: many; D: TRBD2; V: TRBV7-2; CDR3: CASSMLAGGRNEQFF; DNA: TGTGCCAGCAGCATGCTAGCGGGAGGGCGCAATGAGCAGTTCTTC
J: TRBJ2-7; size: many; D: .; V: TRBV2; CDR3: CARRQGWEQYF; DNA: TGTGCCAGGCGCCAAGGATGGGAGCAGTACTTC
J: TRBJ2-1; size: few; D: .; V: TRBV4-1; CDR3: CASSLSPRDSYNEQFF; DNA: TGCGCCAGCAGCCTTAGCCCACGGGACTCCTACAATGAGCAGTTCTTC
J: TRBJ2-1; size: .; D: .; V: TRBV6-2/TRBV6-3; CDR3: CASSPRVGGGDEQFF; DNA: TGTGCCAGCAGCCCCAGGGTCGGGGGTGGGGATGAGCAGTTCTTC
J: TRBJ1-4; size: .; D: TRBD1; V: TRBV5-1; CDR3: CASSPFGTGEEKLFF; DNA: TGCGCCAGCAGCCCGTTCGGGACAGGGGAAGAAAAACTGTTTTTT
J: TRBJ2-6; size: .; D: .; V: TRBV20-1; CDR3: CSARDLRSYSGANVLTF; DNA: TGCAGTGCTAGAGATCTCCGCAGCTACTCTGGGGCCAACGTCCTGACTTTC
J: TRBJ2-1; size: many; D: .; V: TRBV14; CDR3: CASSQPKTGSYNEQFF; DNA: TGTGCCAGCAGCCAGCCAAAAACAGGCTCCTACAATGAGCAGTTCTTC
J: TRBJ2-7; size: many; D: .; V: TRBV11-1; CDR3: CASSGRTVWGEQYF; DNA: TGTGCCAGCAGCGGGCGGACTGTCTGGGGCGAGCAGTACTTC
J: TRBJ1-4; size: few; D: .; V: TRBV4-1; CDR3: CASSQQGTNEKLFF; DNA: TGCGCCAGCAGCCAACAGGGAACTAATGAAAAACTGTTTTTT
J: TRBJ2-2; size: many; D: TRBD2; V: TRBV7-3; CDR3: CASSPSSGRSGELFF; DNA: TGTGCCAGCAGCCCCAGTAGCGGGAGATCCGGGGAGCTGTTTTTT
J: TRBJ2-7; size: many; D: TRBD1; V: TRBV20-1; CDR3: CSAPKGQGALGDEQYF; DNA: TGCAGTGCACCAAAAGGACAGGGGGCGTTGGGCGACGAGCAGTACTTC
J: TRBJ2-4; size: .; D: .; V: TRBV27; CDR3: CASSGISGKVPAYIQYF; DNA: TGTGCCAGCAGCGGTATTAGCGGTAAGGTACCCGCGTACATTCAGTACTTC
J: TRBJ2-1; size: .; D: .; V: TRBV10-3; CDR3: CAISDGQYNGQFF; DNA: TGTGCCATCAGTGATGGACAGTACAATGGGCAGTTCTTC
J: TRBJ2-1; size: .; D: .; V: TRBV6-1; CDR3: CASRFSGGSSASSYNEQFF; DNA: TGTGCCAGCAGATTTTCAGGGGGGTCCAGCGCGAGCTCCTACAATGAGCAGTTCTTC
J: TRBJ2-7; size: many; D: .; V: TRBV18; CDR3: CASSPSLGSSYEQYF; DNA: TGTGCCAGCTCACCAAGCCTAGGGAGCTCCTACGAGCAGTACTTC
J: TRBJ1-2; size: many; D: TRBD1; V: TRBV18; CDR3: CASSPGTDHYGYTF; DNA: TGTGCCAGCTCACCCGGGACAGACCACTATGGCTACACCTTC
J: TRBJ2-1; size: many; D: TRBD2; V: TRBV12-3/TRBV12-4; CDR3: CASRVSAGGEGNEQFF; DNA: TGTGCCAGCAGGGTTTCGGCGGGAGGGGAGGGGAATGAGCAGTTCTTC
J: TRBJ2-3; size: .; D: TRBD2; V: TRBV4-3; CDR3: CASSQYTSGSLTDTQYF; DNA: TGCGCCAGCAGCCAATATACTAGCGGGAGTCTGACAGATACGCAGTATTTT
J: TRBJ2-3; size: .; D: .; V: TRBV5-1; CDR3: CASSLQSPGTSDTQYF; DNA: TGCGCCAGCAGCTTACAATCGCCGGGAACCTCAGATACGCAGTATTTT
J: TRBJ1-1; size: .; D: .; V: TRBV4-2; CDR3: CASSPEVMNTEAFF; DNA: TGTGCCAGCAGCCCCGAGGTTATGAACACTGAAGCTTTCTTT
J: TRBJ1-2; size: .; D: TRBD1; V: TRBV20-1; CDR3: CSARAQGVEGYTF; DNA: TGCAGTGCTAGAGCCCAGGGGGTAGAGGGCTACACCTTC
J: TRBJ1-2; size: few; D: .; V: TRBV19; CDR3: CASSISIRDPGKKYGYTF; DNA: TGTGCCAGTAGTATATCGATCAGGGACCCAGGGAAGAAGTATGGCTACACCTTC
J: TRBJ2-2; size: many; D: TRBD2; V: TRBV20-1; CDR3: CSATPGTTNTGELFF; DNA: TGCAGTGCTACCCCCGGGACTACGAACACCGGGGAGCTGTTTTTT
J: TRBJ2-2; size: .; D: .; V: TRBV4-1; CDR3: CASSQDPSGTNTGELFF; DNA: TGCGCCAGCAGCCAAGACCCTTCCGGGACTAACACCGGGGAGCTGTTTTTT
J: TRBJ2-1; size: .; D: .; V: TRBV7-9; CDR3: CASSERDTTSYNEQFF; DNA: TGTGCCAGCAGTGAAAGGGACACAACCTCCTACAATGAGCAGTTCTTC
J: TRBJ2-7; size: .; D: .; V: TRBV12-3/TRBV12-4; CDR3: CASSAPGTPYEQYF; DNA: TGTGCCAGCAGCGCCCCGGGGACACCATACGAGCAGTACTTC
J: TRBJ2-3; size: many; D: TRBD2; V: TRBV20-1; CDR3: CSARRLAATDTQYF; DNA: TGCAGTGCTAGAAGACTAGCGGCCACAGATACGCAGTATTTT
J: TRBJ2-7; size: few; D: TRBD2; V: TRBV27; CDR3: CASSFAAGGPYEQYF; DNA: TGTGCCAGCAGTTTCGCAGCGGGAGGGCCCTACGAGCAGTACTTC
J: TRBJ2-3; size: many; D: .; V: TRBV27; CDR3: CASRKSGSTDTQYF; DNA: TGTGCCAGCAGAAAAAGCGGGAGCACAGATACGCAGTATTTT
J: TRBJ1-1; size: many; D: TRBD1; V: TRBV30; CDR3: CAWSREEVTGRAFF; DNA: TGTGCCTGGAGTAGGGAAGAAGTGACAGGGAGGGCTTTCTTT
J: TRBJ2-2; size: few; D: .; V: TRBV20-1; CDR3: CSATEGRNTGELFF; DNA: TGCAGTGCCACGGAGGGGAGAAACACCGGGGAGCTGTTTTTT
J: TRBJ2-7; size: .; D: TRBD2; V: TRBV24-1; CDR3: CAAEAGRLTYEQYF; DNA: TGTGCCGCTGAAGCGGGAAGGTTAACCTACGAGCAGTACTTC
J: TRBJ2-7; size: few; D: .; V: TRBV20-1; CDR3: CSAFRPSSYEQYF; DNA: TGCAGTGCTTTCCGTCCCTCCTCCTACGAGCAGTACTTC
J: TRBJ2-3; size: few; D: TRBD1; V: TRBV27; CDR3: CASTETGQGPSTDTQYF; DNA: TGTGCCAGCACAGAAACTGGACAGGGTCCAAGCACAGATACGCAGTATTTT
J: TRBJ2-7; size: few; D: .; V: TRBV19; CDR3: CASKSAVTPYEQYF; DNA: TGTGCCAGTAAGTCGGCGGTCACCCCTTACGAGCAGTACTTC
J: TRBJ2-7; size: few; D: .; V: TRBV14; CDR3: CASSLRQDVYEQYF; DNA: TGTGCCAGCAGCCTTCGACAAGATGTCTACGAGCAGTACTTC
J: TRBJ1-3; size: few; D: .; V: TRBV27; CDR3: CASSPGTPGNTIYF; DNA: TGTGCCAGCAGTCCCGGGACACCTGGAAACACCATATATTTT
J: TRBJ1-1; size: many; D: TRBD1; V: TRBV20-1; CDR3: CSARAGTGVVNTEAFF; DNA: TGCAGTGCTAGAGCCGGGACAGGGGTTGTGAACACTGAAGCTTTCTTT
J: TRBJ2-7; size: few; D: TRBD1; V: TRBV2; CDR3: CASRYRDSGYYEQYF; DNA: TGTGCCAGCAGATACCGGGACAGTGGGTATTACGAGCAGTACTTC
J: TRBJ2-7; size: many; D: .; V: TRBV14; CDR3: CASSRNDRRYEQYF; DNA: TGTGCCAGCAGCCGAAACGACAGACGCTACGAGCAGTACTTC
J: TRBJ2-1; size: many; D: TRBD1; V: TRBV7-8; CDR3: CASSLGQGAGNEQFF; DNA: TGTGCCAGCAGCTTAGGGCAGGGGGCTGGGAATGAGCAGTTCTTC
J: TRBJ2-7; size: many; D: .; V: TRBV6-2/TRBV6-3; CDR3: CASSYQPGTSYEQYF; DNA: TGTGCCAGCAGTTACCAGCCGGGAACAAGCTACGAGCAGTACTTC
J: TRBJ2-7; size: many; D: .; V: TRBV20-1; CDR3: CSALRADSYEQYF; DNA: TGCAGTGCCCTCCGGGCTGACTCCTACGAGCAGTACTTC
J: TRBJ2-7; size: .; D: TRBD1; V: TRBV12-3/TRBV12-4; CDR3: CASSLGCPGTGGSYEQYF; DNA: TGTGCCAGCAGTTTAGGCTGCCCCGGGACAGGGGGCTCCTACGAGCAGTACTTC
J: TRBJ1-1; size: many; D: .; V: TRBV12-3/TRBV12-4; CDR3: CASRRGAGEMNTEAFF; DNA: TGTGCCAGCAGGAGAGGGGCAGGAGAAATGAACACTGAAGCTTTCTTT
J: TRBJ1-6; size: many; D: .; V: TRBV2; CDR3: CASSEARSPLHF; DNA: TGTGCCAGCAGTGAAGCTAGATCACCCCTCCACTTT
J: TRBJ2-1; size: many; D: .; V: TRBV5-1; CDR3: CASSLTGTPFLHNEQFF; DNA: TGCGCCAGCAGCTTGACCGGGACACCTTTTCTACACAATGAGCAGTTCTTC
J: TRBJ2-3; size: many; D: .; V: TRBV6-1; CDR3: CASLRSTDTQYF; DNA: TGTGCCAGCTTAAGGTCAACAGATACGCAGTATTTT
J: TRBJ1-1; size: .; D: TRBD1; V: TRBV4-2; CDR3: CASSQVLQGGNTEAFF; DNA: TGTGCCAGCAGCCAAGTTTTGCAGGGGGGTAACACTGAAGCTTTCTTT